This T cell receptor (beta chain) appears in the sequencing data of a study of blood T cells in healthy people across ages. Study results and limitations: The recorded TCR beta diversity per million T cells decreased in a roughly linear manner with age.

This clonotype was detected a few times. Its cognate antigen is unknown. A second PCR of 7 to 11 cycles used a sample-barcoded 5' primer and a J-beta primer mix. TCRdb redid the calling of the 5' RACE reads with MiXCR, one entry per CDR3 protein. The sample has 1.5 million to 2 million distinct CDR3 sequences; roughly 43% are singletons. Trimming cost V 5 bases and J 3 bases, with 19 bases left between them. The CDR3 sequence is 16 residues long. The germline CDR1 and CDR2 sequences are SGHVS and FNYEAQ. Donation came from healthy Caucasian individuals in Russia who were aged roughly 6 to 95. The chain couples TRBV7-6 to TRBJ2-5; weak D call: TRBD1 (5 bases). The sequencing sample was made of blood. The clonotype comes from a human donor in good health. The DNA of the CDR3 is TGTGCCAGCAGCCCAAATATGAGACAGATTGAAGAGACCCAGTACTTC. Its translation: CASSPNMRQIEETQYF. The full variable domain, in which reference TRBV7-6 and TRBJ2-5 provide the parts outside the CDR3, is GAGVSQSPRYKVTKRGQDVALRCDPISGHVSLYWYRQALGQGPEFLTYFNYEAQQDKSGLPNDRFSAERPEGSISTLTIQRTEQRDSAMYRCASSPNMRQIEETQYFGPGTRLLVL.